This T cell receptor (beta chain) was recovered during a study of blood T cells in healthy people across ages. Study-level background: Using template switching, researchers captured about one barcoded beta molecule for each two T cells.

Sample-barcoded 5' priming and a J-beta primer mix drove a second PCR of about 7 to 11 cycles. One entry per CDR3 protein results from TCRdb running MiXCR on the 5' RACE reads. This table holds about 680,000 distinct CDR3 sequences, 49% found once. This CDR3 region has 12 residues. Germline CDR1 reads SEHNR; CDR2 reads FQNEAQ (reference sequence). The V and J ends lost 5 bases and 10 bases respectively, with 14 bases between them. Sequencing was carried out using blood. This TCR was sampled from a woman in her sixties in good health. This sequence joins TRBV7-9 and TRBJ1-2, with D uncertain. The DNA of the CDR3 is TGTGCCAGCAGCCTCCTACCCTTAGTCTACACCTTC. It encodes CASSLLPLVYTF.